The 29 T cell receptor beta chains presented below share a single source sample, sequenced in a study of T cell changes during pregnancy in multiple sclerosis. The protocol was immunoSEQ multiplex PCR, while the TCRdb copy is restricted to in-frame clones and leaves out a portion. The sample shows some 70,000 clones, more than 90% of them seen only once. The input for sequencing was peripheral blood, taken after pregnancy. The receptors come from a female donor in good health, enrolled as a control in a pregnancy study.

The chain's CDR3 is CASSLGGQMNTGELFF. The CDR3 coding sequence is TGTGCCAGCAGCTTAGGGGGACAGATGAACACCGGGGAGCTGTTTTTT. This chain joins TRBV5-4 and TRBJ2-2; TRBD1 matches at 7 bases. CDR3 length: 16 residues. V shed 2 bases, J shed 1 base, and the junction held 5 bases outside the gene matches. Looked up from germline, CDR1 is SGHNT and CDR2 is YYREEE (reference sequence).

V gene TRBV6-4 combines with J gene TRBJ2-3; no clear D gene. The CDR3 consists of 14 residues. CDR1 and CDR2 from the germline V gene are MRHNA and SNTAGT. V lost 2 bases and J 4 bases, leaving 10 bases between the germline ends. This CDR3 reads CASSDKSGPDTQYF. Written as DNA, the CDR3 is TGTGCCAGCAGTGACAAGTCAGGCCCAGATACGCAGTATTTT.

The rearrangement joins TRBV27 to TRBJ2-1, with D tentatively TRBD1 (5 bases). CDR1 is MNHEY, CDR2 SMNVEV, per germline (reference sequence). Trimming removed 7 bases at V and 5 bases at J, with 15 bases between. The CDR3 spans 14 residues. In nucleotides, the CDR3 is TGTGCCAGCACTTATTTTGGGGCGCACAATGAGCAGTTCTTC. It yields the protein CASTYFGAHNEQFF.

As to this clone: With a much larger clone just one base away, this may be a read error. The rearrangement links TRBV6-4 to TRBJ2-3; 12 positions agree with TRBD2. The CDR3 has 15 amino acids. The ends lost 4 bases at V and 1 base at J; junction bases unmatched: 0. The V gene's germline CDR1 is MRHNA and CDR2 SNTAGT. CDR3 DNA: TGTGCCAGCAGTGGGACTAGCGGGGGCACAGATACGCAGTATTTT. Its protein is CASSGTSGGTDTQYF.

The chain joins TRBV7-9 to TRBJ2-3; no clear D gene. Germline-derived CDR1 and CDR2 are SEHNR and FQNEAQ (reference sequence). The CDR3 runs to 14 residues. V gave up 2 bases and J gave up 0 bases, with 6 bases separating them. The CDR3 coding sequence is TGTGCCAGCAGCTTATTTCAGAGCACAGATACGCAGTATTTT. Protein product: CASSLFQSTDTQYF.

This CDR3 reads CASSSTGGDTEAFF. The CDR3 DNA is TGTGCCAGCAGTTCTACAGGGGGAGACACTGAAGCTTTCTTT. This sequence joins TRBV27 and TRBJ1-1; 8 positions match TRBD1. CDR1 is MNHEY and CDR2 is SMNVEV in the germline V gene (reference sequence). The CDR3 runs to 14 residues. The V and J ends lost 4 bases and 3 bases, in that order; junction bases with no gene match: 4.

V and J are TRBV7-8 and TRBJ2-5; 12 bases are a match to TRBD2. The V gene's germline CDR1 is SGHVS and CDR2 FQNEAQ. The V and J ends lost 6 bases and 5 bases, in that order; junction bases with no gene match: 10. The CDR3 is 16 amino acids. DNA of the CDR3: TGTGCCAGCAGTCTTTCTAGCGGGGGGGCCCGGGAGACCCAGTACTTC. Translated, it gives CASSLSSGGARETQYF.

The V call is TRBV6-6, the J call TRBJ1-5; 9 bases line up with TRBD1. V shed 6 bases and J 6 bases; nucleotides not matched to a gene: 9. This CDR3 is built from 15 residues. CDR1 and CDR2 from the germline V gene are MNHNY and SVGAGI (reference sequence). CDR3 DNA sequence: TGTGCCAGCAGCCGCACAGGGGGCGTTGGTCAGCCCCAGCATTTT. Translating it yields CASSRTGGVGQPQHF.

V usage is TRBV2 and J usage is TRBJ2-1; D possibly corresponds to TRBD1 (6 bases). CDR1 and CDR2 (germline): SNHLY, FYNNEI. Trimming took off 5 bases at V and 7 bases at J, with 12 bases between the two ends. CDR3 length: 13 residues. The CDR3 loop is CASSYRDFNEQFF. The DNA for the CDR3 is TGTGCCAGCAGTTACAGGGATTTTAATGAGCAGTTCTTC.

The rearrangement joins TRBV5-8 to TRBJ2-3, with D perhaps matching TRBD2 (6 bases). Germline V lookup: CDR1 SGHTS, CDR2 YDEGEE. Trimming removed 5 bases from V and 2 bases from J, with 21 bases in between. The CDR3 spans 17 residues. CDR3 sequence reads: CASRSIRSGLPTDTQYF. The CDR3 nucleotides are TGTGCCAGCAGGTCAATCCGATCGGGACTCCCCACAGATACGCAGTATTTT.

The rearrangement joins TRBV18 to TRBJ2-5; TRBD2 might be the D (6 bases). Trimming removed 3 bases from V and 5 bases from J, with 10 bases in between. Per germline, CDR1 KGHSH and CDR2 LQKENI. This CDR3 contains 13 residues. CDR3 amino acids: CASSPEEGETQYF. The DNA for the CDR3 is TGTGCCAGCTCACCCGAGGAGGGGGAGACCCAGTACTTC. Full variable domain (remainder filled in from reference TRBV18 and TRBJ2-5): NAGVMQNPRHLVRRRGQEARLRCSPMKGHSHVYWYRQLPEEGLKFMVYLQKENIIDESGMPKERFSAEFPKEGPSILRIQQVVRGDSAAYFCASSPEEGETQYFGPGTRLLVL.

CDR3 sequence: CASSVDFLDTQYF. CDR3 nucleotide sequence: TGTGCCAGCAGCGTAGATTTCTTAGATACGCAGTATTTT. This rearrangement joins TRBV9 to TRBJ2-3, with D unresolved. CDR3 size: 13 residues. Trimming removed 0 bases from V and 5 bases from J, with 7 bases in between. From germline, CDR1 is SGDLS and CDR2 YYNGEE.

V gene TRBV12-5 combines with J gene TRBJ2-2; a weak D match, TRBD2 (6 bases). Germline lookup yields CDR1 LGHNT and CDR2 FRNRAP. This CDR3 contains 15 residues. Trimming stripped 7 bases from V and 1 base from J, with 13 bases between. The CDR3 here is CASAFGGLNTGELFF. CDR3 nucleotide sequence: TGTGCTAGTGCCTTTGGGGGGTTGAACACCGGGGAGCTGTTTTTT.

This chain uses TRBV4-3 with TRBJ2-1, with TRBD2 matching over 7 bases. Germline V gene data show CDR1 as LGHNA and CDR2 as YSLEER. The V and J ends lost 5 bases and 10 bases, in that order; junction bases with no gene match: 17. The CDR3 has 16 residues. The DNA for the CDR3 is TGCGCCAGCAGCTTGGATGGGTCTAGCGGAAGCTGGGAGCAGTTCTTC. Protein sequence: CASSLDGSSGSWEQFF.

This sequence joins TRBV29-1 and TRBJ2-7; a weak D match, TRBD1 (6 bases). Trimming took off 7 bases at V and 4 bases at J, with 14 bases between the two ends. Germline CDR1 reads SQVTM; CDR2 reads ANQGSEA. The CDR3 is made up of 12 amino acids. The CDR3 sequence is CSALTGVYEQYF. The DNA for the CDR3 is TGCAGCGCTCTGACAGGAGTTTACGAGCAGTACTTC.

The chain carries TRBV7-2 and TRBJ1-4; 8 bases line up with TRBD1. The trim removed 5 bases at V and 4 bases at J, leaving 12 bases unmatched. Germline-derived CDR1 and CDR2 are SGHTA and FQGNSA. This CDR3 is 17 amino acids long. Here the CDR3 DNA reads TGTGCCAGCAGCCGAAGATACAGACAGGGGCATAATGAAAAACTGTTTTTT. Translating it yields CASSRRYRQGHNEKLFF.

The rearrangement links TRBV4-3 to TRBJ2-1; no clear D. Looked up from germline, CDR1 is LGHNA and CDR2 is YSLEER. Trimming cost V 0 bases and J 0 bases, with 9 bases left between them. The CDR3 totals 16 residues. CDR3 sequence reads: CASSQEAVDSYNEQFF. The CDR3 coding sequence is TGCGCCAGCAGCCAAGAGGCGGTGGACTCCTACAATGAGCAGTTCTTC.

V gene TRBV10-3 combines with J gene TRBJ2-4; 7 bases are shared with TRBD1. The germline gives CDR1 ENHRY, CDR2 SYGVKD. Germline trimming cut 3 bases from V and 8 bases from J; bases unmatched to any gene: 13. CDR3 length: 16 amino acids. CDR3 sequence (DNA): TGTGCCATCAGTGATACGGCAAGGGGGCCTCGGGACATTCAGTACTTC. It yields the protein CAISDTARGPRDIQYF.

The genes are TRBV5-1 and TRBJ1-1, with D perhaps matching TRBD1 (6 bases). Germline-derived CDR1 and CDR2 are SGHRS and YFSETQ. This CDR3 is built from 15 residues. The V end lost 0 bases, the J end lost 1 base, and 10 bases lay between the germline ends. The CDR3 DNA reads as TGCGCCAGCAGCTTGGTGCAGGGGAGGAACACTGAAGCTTTCTTT. Protein: CASSLVQGRNTEAFF. The full variable domain, its missing parts supplied by reference TRBV5-1 and TRBJ1-1, is KAGVTQTPRYLIKTRGQQVTLSCSPISGHRSVSWYQQTPGQGLQFLFEYFSETQRNKGNFPGRFSGRQFSNSRSEMNVSTLELGDSALYLCASSLVQGRNTEAFFGQGTRLTVV.

The chain is built from TRBV2 and TRBJ2-1, with D possibly being TRBD2 (6 bases). Germline V gene lookup returns CDR1 SNHLY and CDR2 FYNNEI. Trimming pared 8 bases from V and 7 bases from J, leaving 9 bases between. CDR3 length: 11 residues. The CDR3 loop reads CASGRGNEQFF. The CDR3 DNA reads as TGTGCCAGCGGCCGGGGGAATGAGCAGTTCTTC.

This clone was observed a single time. This chain connects TRBV5-6 to TRBJ2-3, with unresolved D. V shed 6 bases and J shed 0 bases, with 11 bases lying between them. In germline, CDR1 is SGHDT, CDR2 YYEEEE. The CDR3 runs 14 residues. CDR3 in amino acids: CASNTMFSTDTQYF. The CDR3 DNA reads TGTGCCAGCAACACCATGTTCAGCACAGATACGCAGTATTTT.

The V call is TRBV28, the J call TRBJ1-1; no clear D gene. V lost 2 bases and J lost 0, with 10 bases in between. CDR3 length: 15 residues. Germline CDR1 and CDR2: MDHEN and SYDVKM. CDR3 region: CASSLDISMNTEAFF. CDR3 nucleotides: TGTGCCAGCAGTTTAGACATATCAATGAACACTGAAGCTTTCTTT.

The V and J genes are TRBV27 and TRBJ2-2; no definite D call. V was clipped by 3 bases and J by 2 bases, with 7 bases between them. The CDR3 spans 14 residues. The V gene's germline CDR1 is MNHEY and CDR2 SMNVEV (reference sequence). The CDR3 nucleotides read TGTGCCAGCAGTTTTGGTAGCAACACCGGGGAGCTGTTTTTT. This gives the protein CASSFGSNTGELFF.

This clone was seen a single time. V gene TRBV5-4 combines with J gene TRBJ2-5; TRBD2 matches at 13 bases. V was clipped by 4 bases and J by 5 bases; unmatched bases: 11. CDR1 and CDR2 from the germline V gene are SGHNT and YYREEE (reference sequence). CDR3 length equals 17 residues. CDR3 protein: CASSPTGLAGVRETQYF. In nucleotides, the CDR3 is TGTGCCAGCAGCCCGACAGGACTAGCGGGAGTCCGGGAGACCCAGTACTTC.

The V call is TRBV19, the J call TRBJ1-1; D is possibly TRBD1 (5 bases). The CDR3 loop spans 14 amino acids. The germline gives CDR1 LNHDA, CDR2 SQIVND (reference sequence). Trimming shortened V by 5 bases and J by 2 bases, and 12 bases separated the two germline ends. For the CDR3, the DNA is TGTGCCAGTAGTGTCATGGGGCTAAACACTGAAGCTTTCTTT. It is translated as CASSVMGLNTEAFF.

The gene calls are TRBV5-4 and TRBJ2-2; 7 bases fit TRBD1. Germline V gene data show CDR1 as SGHNT and CDR2 as YYREEE (reference sequence). V lost 2 bases to trimming and J lost 6 bases; unmatched junction nucleotides: 7. This CDR3 contains 15 residues. CDR3 residues: CASSFSGGMAGELFF. The DNA of the CDR3 is TGTGCCAGCAGCTTTTCAGGGGGAATGGCCGGGGAGCTGTTTTTT. The full variable domain, its missing parts supplied by reference TRBV5-4 and TRBJ2-2, is ETGVTQSPTHLIKTRGQQVTLRCSSQSGHNTVSWYQQALGQGPQFIFQYYREEENGRGNFPPRFSGLQFPNYSSELNVNALELDDSALYLCASSFSGGMAGELFFGEGSRLTVL.

The CDR3 spells CASSDSLRFEQYF. The CDR3 DNA is TGTGCCAGCAGTGATTCTCTGAGGTTCGAGCAGTACTTC. This chain connects TRBV6-1 to TRBJ2-7; D remains ambiguous. CDR1 is MNHNS and CDR2 is SASEGT in the germline V gene. The CDR3 contains 13 residues. The V end was cut by 3 bases, the J end by 6 bases, with 12 bases between.

This rearrangement joins TRBV11-2 to TRBJ2-7, with 7 bases fitting TRBD1. Trimming took 1 base from V and 3 from J; bases not matched to a gene: 6. Per the germline V gene, CDR1 is SGHAT and CDR2 is FQNNGV. The CDR3 extends over 15 amino acids. For the CDR3, the DNA is TGTGCCAGCAGCTTAGTTGCGTCAGGGGGCTACGAGCAGTACTTC. Encoded protein: CASSLVASGGYEQYF.

This clone was recorded only once. CDR3 region: CASIQSDRRFTDTQYF. CDR3 coding DNA: TGTGCCAGCATCCAGTCGGACAGAAGATTCACAGATACGCAGTATTTT. This rearrangement joins TRBV14 to TRBJ2-3; D is possibly TRBD1 (6 bases). Trimming cost V 7 bases and J 2 bases, with 19 bases left between them. The CDR3 length is 16 residues. Germline V gene data show CDR1 as SGHDN and CDR2 as FVKESK.